The sample holds one count of the clone carrying this T cell receptor (beta chain). Its target is not known. The sample is drawn from a study of T cell responses to AZD1222 COVID-19 vaccine. The CDR3 contains 15 residues. Trimming left V 2 bases short and J 2 bases short, with 11 bases between. Germline V gene data show CDR1 as SGHTA and CDR2 as FQGNSA. Sequenced by immunoSEQ multiplex PCR; TCRdb stores in-frame clones only, minus some. The sample has approximately 89,000 clones, around nine tenths seen once. Study-wide findings and caveats: Nearly half of spike-specific TCRs reportedly target variant regions that are unmutated in the B.1.351 and B.1.1.7 variants. Spike regions recognized by vaccine-associated CD4 TCRs spanned the protein, led by 160-218 and 743-854. No day 14 peak samples; only post-peak repertoires were characterized. The study found Spike-specific TCR breadth and depth rose after two AZD1222 doses.

Sequenced here: peripheral blood, sampled 28 days after the second AZD1222 dose. The genes are TRBV7-2 and TRBJ2-3, with D uncertain. This TCR was sampled from an adult who received the AZD1222 COVID-19 vaccine. The CDR3 protein is CASSLTSSNTDTQYF. The CDR3 DNA is TGTGCCAGCAGCTTAACCAGTTCCAACACAGATACGCAGTATTTT. Full variable domain (missing parts from reference TRBV7-2 and TRBJ2-3): GAGVSQSPSNKVTEKGKDVELRCDPISGHTALYWYRQSLGQGLEFLIYFQGNSAPDKSGLPSDRFSAERTGGSVSTLTIQRTQQEDSAVYLCASSLTSSNTDTQYFGPGTRLTVL.